Following are 30 T cell receptor beta chains from one sample sequenced in a study of T cell changes during pregnancy in multiple sclerosis. The repertoire was sequenced with immunoSEQ multiplex PCR; TCRdb's copy has only in-frame clones and lacks some. The table shows 56,000 or so clones, with roughly nine tenths occurring only once. The sample was CD4+ T cells from peripheral blood mononuclear cells, taken in the third trimester of pregnancy. These receptors were taken from a female donor with multiple sclerosis, enrolled in a pregnancy study.

V is TRBV6-5 and J is TRBJ1-4; maybe TRBD1 (6 bases). Between the trimmed V and J ends, which lost 0 bases and 3 bases, there was a span of 11 bases. CDR1 and CDR2 (germline): MNHEY, SVGAGI. The CDR3 loop spans 16 amino acids. DNA of the CDR3: TGTGCCAGCAGTTACTCGGGGGCGGCGGCTAATGAAAAACTGTTTTTT. It yields the protein CASSYSGAAANEKLFF.

This chain connects TRBV7-2 to TRBJ2-3; perhaps TRBD2 as D (6 bases). The CDR3 runs to 14 residues. CDR1 SGHTA and CDR2 FQGNSA come from the germline V gene. Trimming shortened V by 1 base and J by 5 bases, and 10 bases separated the two germline ends. CDR3 sequence: CASSLVGGGDTQYF. CDR3 nucleotide sequence: TGTGCCAGCAGCTTAGTGGGGGGAGGAGATACGCAGTATTTT. Full variable domain (missing parts from reference TRBV7-2 and TRBJ2-3): GAGVSQSPSNKVTEKGKDVELRCDPISGHTALYWYRQSLGQGLEFLIYFQGNSAPDKSGLPSDRFSAERTGGSVSTLTIQRTQQEDSAVYLCASSLVGGGDTQYFGPGTRLTVL.

The chain is built from TRBV6-5 and TRBJ1-5, with TRBD1 matching over 8 bases. Germline-derived CDR1 and CDR2 are MNHEY and SVGAGI. This CDR3 comprises 14 residues. Trimming removed 5 bases from V and 6 bases from J; junction bases left unmatched: 6. CDR3 DNA: TGTGCCAGCAGTGCTCGGACAGGGAGTCAGCCCCAGCATTTT. Protein product: CASSARTGSQPQHF.

This clone appeared a few times. The rearrangement links TRBV5-4 to TRBJ2-2; 9 bases are shared with TRBD2. This CDR3 region has 17 residues. Unmatched junction bases numbered 13, after V lost 4 bases and J lost 6 bases. The germline V gene encodes CDR1 SGHNT and CDR2 YYREEE (reference sequence). The CDR3 spells CASSALIAGDLPGELFF. For the CDR3, the DNA is TGTGCCAGCAGCGCACTAATAGCGGGAGATCTCCCCGGGGAGCTGTTTTTT.

In this sample, this clone turned up once. V and J are TRBV6-5 and TRBJ1-5, with TRBD1 matching over 10 bases. The CDR3 is 15 amino acids. V lost 4 bases to trimming and J lost 4 bases; unmatched junction nucleotides: 4. The germline CDR1 and CDR2 sequences are MNHEY and SVGAGI. CDR3 DNA sequence: TGTGCCAGCAGTTCCCCGGGACAGGGGAATCAGCCCCAGCATTTT. Its translation: CASSSPGQGNQPQHF.

The J gene is TRBJ1-3, the V gene TRBV15; maybe TRBD1 (5 bases). CDR3 length equals 14 residues. Trimming stripped 1 base from V and 1 base from J, with 5 bases between. CDR1 and CDR2 (germline): LNHNV, YYDKDF (reference sequence). DNA of the CDR3: TGTGCCACCAGCAGAGCAGGGTCTGGAAACACCATATATTTT. Protein: CATSRAGSGNTIYF.

This clone was seen once. V is TRBV7-9 and J is TRBJ2-3; D is perhaps TRBD2 (5 bases). The CDR3 totals 17 residues. V was cut by 2 bases and J by 2 bases, with 17 bases left in between. Germline assignment: CDR1 SEHNR and CDR2 FQNEAQ (reference sequence). The CDR3 coding sequence is TGTGCCAGCAGCTTATTTTTCCGGGAATATTCCACAGATACGCAGTATTTT. Residues: CASSLFFREYSTDTQYF.

This clone was counted once. Written as DNA, the CDR3 is TGTGCCAGTGGGGGGGACTACGAGCAGTACTTC. It yields the protein CASGGDYEQYF. This chain joins TRBV19 and TRBJ2-7; 7 positions match TRBD2. CDR3 size: 11 residues. Trimming took 8 bases from V and 3 from J; bases not matched to a gene: 1. Germline V gives CDR1 LNHDA, CDR2 SQIVND (reference sequence).

The CDR3 reads CASSYLAGSNNEQFF. The DNA of the CDR3 is TGTGCCAGCAGTTATCTAGCGGGTTCCAACAATGAGCAGTTCTTC. V and J are TRBV6-5 and TRBJ2-1; 8 bases are shared with TRBD2. The V gene end was trimmed by 3 bases and the J gene end by 5 bases; junction bases not matched to a gene: 6. This CDR3 region has 15 residues. From germline, CDR1 is MNHEY and CDR2 SVGAGI.

The chain combines TRBV7-2 with TRBJ1-1, with TRBD1 matching over 7 bases. The CDR3 totals 14 residues. Germline lookup yields CDR1 SGHTA and CDR2 FQGNSA. Losses at the gene ends were 3 bases for V and 5 bases for J; bases not matched to a gene: 6. The CDR3 loop is CASSFYGQVTEAFF. The CDR3 DNA reads as TGTGCCAGCAGCTTCTACGGACAGGTGACTGAAGCTTTCTTT.

In its sample, this clone was seen a few times. The rearrangement uses TRBV30 and TRBJ1-1, with a weak D call TRBD1 (5 bases). V was trimmed by 3 bases and J by 7 bases, leaving 12 bases between them. Germline V gene data show CDR1 as GTSNPN and CDR2 as SVGIG (reference sequence). The CDR3 sequence is 12 residues long. DNA for the CDR3: TGTGCCTGGAGCCGACAGTCCTTTGAAGCTTTCTTT. This gives the protein CAWSRQSFEAFF.

The rearrangement links TRBV11-1 to TRBJ1-2; 10 bases match TRBD1. The CDR3 spans 14 residues. In germline, CDR1 is SGHAT, CDR2 FQDESV (reference sequence). With 8 bases clipped from V and 8 bases from J, the junction kept 11 bases outside the gene matches. In DNA, the CDR3 is TGTGCCAGCGAGCCCGGGACAGGGGTTGGCGGCTACACCTTC. Translating gives CASEPGTGVGGYTF.

This chain connects TRBV19 to TRBJ2-7, with D possibly matching TRBD1 (6 bases). Germline loops: CDR1 LNHDA, CDR2 SQIVND (reference sequence). With 8 bases removed from V and 1 base from J, the gap between germline ends came to 15 bases. The CDR3 runs 14 residues. CDR3: CASSGVTGSYEQYF. DNA of the CDR3: TGTGCCAGTTCAGGGGTGACGGGGTCCTACGAGCAGTACTTC. The variable domain in full, completed from reference TRBV19 and TRBJ2-7, reads DGGITQSPKYLFRKEGQNVTLSCEQNLNHDAMYWYRQDPGQGLRLIYYSQIVNDFQKGDIAEGYSVSREKKESFPLTVTSAQKNPTAFYLCASSGVTGSYEQYFGPGTRLTVT.

V gene TRBV5-1 combines with J gene TRBJ2-5; perhaps TRBD1 as D (5 bases). Per the germline V gene, CDR1 is SGHRS and CDR2 is YFSETQ. The CDR3 has 14 residues. V was trimmed by 0 bases and J by 5 bases, leaving 11 bases between them. In DNA form, the CDR3 reads TGCGCCAGCAGCTTGGAGGGGCCCGGGGAGACCCAGTACTTC. Protein product: CASSLEGPGETQYF.

This chain uses TRBV6-1 with TRBJ2-5; a possible D gene is TRBD1 (6 bases). Germline V gene lookup returns CDR1 MNHNS and CDR2 SASEGT. The CDR3 has 13 residues. The V and J ends lost 1 base and 9 bases respectively, with 12 bases between them. The CDR3 sequence: CASSEDGRGAQYF. Here the CDR3 DNA reads TGTGCCAGCAGTGAAGACGGCAGGGGAGCCCAGTACTTC.

The V call is TRBV5-1, the J call TRBJ2-5, with TRBD2 as a possible D gene (6 bases). Trimming removed 0 bases at V and 2 bases at J, with 8 bases between. This CDR3 spans 14 amino acids. Looked up from germline, CDR1 is SGHRS and CDR2 is YFSETQ. CDR3 sequence: CASSLAGLQETQYF. The CDR3 DNA is TGCGCCAGCAGCTTGGCAGGACTACAAGAGACCCAGTACTTC.

The V call is TRBV27, the J call TRBJ1-1; TRBD1 matches 7 bases. Trimming cost V 6 bases and J 3 bases; bases outside gene matches: 1. Germline V gene data show CDR1 as MNHEY and CDR2 as SMNVEV (reference sequence). The CDR3 totals 12 residues. For the CDR3, the DNA is TGTGCCAGCAGGGACAGGTACACTGAAGCTTTCTTT. Its translation is CASRDRYTEAFF.

The genes are TRBV4-1 and TRBJ1-1; perhaps TRBD1 as D (5 bases). The CDR3 runs to 17 residues. Trimming cost V 0 bases and J 5 bases, with 19 bases left between them. Germline assignment: CDR1 MGHRA and CDR2 YSYEKL. CDR3 DNA: TGCGCCAGCAGCCAAGATGGCAGGGTGGGGGGTCGGACTGAAGCTTTCTTT. This translates into CASSQDGRVGGRTEAFF.

J is TRBJ1-1 and V is TRBV2; no definite D call. CDR1 is SNHLY and CDR2 is FYNNEI in the germline V gene. The CDR3 is 13 amino acids. Trimming stripped 8 bases from V and 5 bases from J, with 15 bases between. Written as DNA, the CDR3 is TGTGCCAGCGGAGGTGAGGCGAAAACTGAAGCTTTCTTT. Its translation is CASGGEAKTEAFF.

This chain links TRBV7-3 with TRBJ1-1; TRBD1 might be the D (5 bases). The germline V and J ends were trimmed by 5 bases and 1 base, with 11 bases remaining between them. Germline values: CDR1 SGHTA, CDR2 FQGTGA. CDR3 size: 14 residues. The CDR3 loop reads CASSPGHQNTEAFF. The DNA for the CDR3 is TGTGCCAGCAGCCCCGGACACCAGAACACTGAAGCTTTCTTT.

This chain connects TRBV7-6 to TRBJ2-3; 8 bases are shared with TRBD1. Germline CDR1 SGHVS, CDR2 FNYEAQ. With 1 base clipped from V and 4 bases from J, the junction kept 7 bases outside the gene matches. The CDR3 has 16 residues. The CDR3 spells CASSLVPGQVADTQYF. The CDR3 coding sequence is TGTGCCAGCAGCTTAGTACCGGGACAGGTCGCAGATACGCAGTATTTT. Together with reference TRBV7-6 and TRBJ2-3, the CDR3 gives the full variable domain: GAGVSQSPRYKVTKRGQDVALRCDPISGHVSLYWYRQALGQGPEFLTYFNYEAQQDKSGLPNDRFSAERPEGSISTLTIQRTEQRDSAMYRCASSLVPGQVADTQYFGPGTRLTVL.

The V and J genes are TRBV7-9 and TRBJ1-2; maybe TRBD1 (6 bases). Between the trimmed V and J ends, which lost 4 bases and 2 bases, there was a span of 8 bases. Germline V gene sequence: CDR1 SEHNR, CDR2 FQNEAQ (reference sequence). This CDR3 region has 13 residues. The CDR3 DNA reads as TGTGCCAGCAGCTGGACAGAGAACTATGGCTACACCTTC. Its protein is CASSWTENYGYTF.

The chain joins TRBV19 to TRBJ1-4; no reliable D call. V lost 5 bases to trimming and J lost 5 bases, with 15 bases between them. The CDR3 contains 15 residues. Germline assignment: CDR1 LNHDA and CDR2 SQIVND (reference sequence). CDR3 protein: CASSAADGLNEKLFF. CDR3 bases: TGTGCCAGTAGTGCCGCCGACGGGTTGAATGAAAAACTGTTTTTT.

This chain links TRBV6-1 with TRBJ1-1; unclear D gene. Germline values: CDR1 MNHNS, CDR2 SASEGT. The CDR3 is 13 residues long. V dropped 5 bases and J dropped 1 base, with 8 bases sitting between them. Here the CDR3 DNA reads TGTGCCAGCAGTTCTCAGGAGAACACTGAAGCTTTCTTT. Protein sequence: CASSSQENTEAFF.

The J gene is TRBJ2-5, the V gene TRBV9; 7 bases are a match to TRBD1. CDR3 length: 14 amino acids. V dropped 5 bases and J dropped 1; count of bases not matched to a gene: 5. Germline V gene lookup returns CDR1 SGDLS and CDR2 YYNGEE. CDR3: CASREGTAQETQYF. DNA of the CDR3: TGTGCCAGCAGAGAAGGGACAGCCCAAGAGACCCAGTACTTC.

This rearrangement joins TRBV28 to TRBJ2-7; 8 bases map to TRBD1. V lost 6 bases, J lost 3 bases, and 4 bases stayed unmatched. CDR3 size: 13 residues. Per germline, CDR1 MDHEN and CDR2 SYDVKM. For the CDR3, the DNA is TGTGCCAGCAGACGGACAGGGATCTACGAGCAGTACTTC. Translation: CASRRTGIYEQYF.

The chain combines TRBV4-2 with TRBJ1-2; 9 nucleotides align to TRBD1. Germline values: CDR1 LGHNA, CDR2 YNFKEQ. J lost 2 bases, V lost 0 bases, and 1 base had no gene match. This CDR3 spans 15 amino acids. As DNA, the CDR3 is TGTGCCAGCAGCCAAGAAGGGACAGGGAACTATGGCTACACCTTC. Translated, it gives CASSQEGTGNYGYTF.

The chain is built from TRBV10-3 and TRBJ1-5, with D possibly TRBD1 on 6 matching bases. Germline V gives CDR1 ENHRY, CDR2 SYGVKD. V lost 3 bases and J 4 bases, leaving 10 bases between the germline ends. The length of the CDR3 is 14 residues. In DNA form, the CDR3 reads TGTGCCATCAGTGACGGGACACAAAATCAGCCCCAGCATTTT. Protein: CAISDGTQNQPQHF.

The chain joins TRBV7-2 to TRBJ2-7; D is possibly TRBD1 (5 bases). From germline, CDR1 is SGHTA and CDR2 FQGNSA. This CDR3 has 13 amino acids. V gave up 5 bases and J gave up 1 base, with 9 bases separating them. CDR3 residues: CASSPDRSYEQYF. As DNA, the CDR3 is TGTGCCAGCAGCCCCGACAGATCCTACGAGCAGTACTTC.

The chain carries TRBV30 and TRBJ1-1; D call uncertain. V was clipped by 5 bases and J by 4 bases, with 17 bases between them. CDR3 length: 14 residues. CDR1 is GTSNPN and CDR2 is SVGIG in the germline V gene (reference sequence). The CDR3: CAWEATTIGTEAFF. The DNA of the CDR3 is TGTGCCTGGGAGGCAACCACGATAGGCACTGAAGCTTTCTTT.